The 20 T cell receptor beta chains listed next were all sequenced from one sample in a study of human T cells and chemical hapten exposure. TCRdb fed the RACE reads into MiXCR, producing one record per CDR3 protein. In the table there are around 130,000 distinct CDR3 sequences, 11% of which are singletons. Time point in this sample: patch test 3, about 24 weeks after DPC sensitization. Treatment denoted: therapeutic diphenylcyclopropenone sensitization with weekly scalp DPC. The sample in question was whole blood, obtained in connection with sensitization to the hapten diphenylcyclopropenone (DPC). The receptors originated from a woman between 50 and 59 years old with alopecia areata. Some clones in this sample may be carry-over from other donors' samples.

This clonotype was seen a handful of times. The J gene is TRBJ1-6, the V gene TRBV14, with 9 bases identical to TRBD1. The CDR3 sequence is 17 residues long. With V trimmed by 5 bases and J by 0 bases, 5 bases remained unmatched. Germline V gene data show CDR1 as SGHDN and CDR2 as FVKESK. CDR3 amino acids: CASSFTTGGSYNSPLHF. The CDR3 DNA sequence: TGTGCCAGCAGCTTCACGACAGGGGGCTCCTATAATTCACCCCTCCACTTT.

This clonotype has just a few counts. The gene calls are TRBV19 and TRBJ1-5; 8 bases map to TRBD1. The length of the CDR3 is 15 residues. Losses at the gene ends were 8 bases for V and 7 bases for J; bases not matched to a gene: 13. Germline CDR1 is LNHDA and CDR2 is SQIVND (reference sequence). The CDR3 sequence is CASGDRTGWRQPQHF. The DNA of the CDR3 is TGTGCCAGTGGGGATCGGACAGGGTGGCGGCAGCCCCAGCATTTT.

This clonotype has a handful of counts. The rearrangement joins TRBV6-2 or TRBV6-3 to TRBJ2-7, with D uncertain. The CDR3 has 13 residues. Between the trimmed V and J ends, which lost 5 bases and 3 bases, there was a span of 11 bases. The germline CDR1 and CDR2 sequences are MNHEY and SVGEGT. The CDR3 spells CASSQQRVYEQYF. The CDR3 coding sequence is TGTGCCAGCAGTCAGCAAAGGGTCTACGAGCAGTACTTC.

There are a few counts of this clonotype. The genes are TRBV7-2 and TRBJ1-6; D possibly corresponds to TRBD1 (5 bases). The CDR3 totals 14 residues. V lost 4 bases to trimming and J lost 3 bases, with 7 bases between them. Germline V gives CDR1 SGHTA, CDR2 FQGNSA. DNA for the CDR3: TGTGCCAGCAGCTCCGACAGCTATAATTCACCCCTCCACTTT. The encoded protein is CASSSDSYNSPLHF. Full variable domain (rest looked up from reference TRBV7-2 and TRBJ1-6): GAGVSQSPSNKVTEKGKDVELRCDPISGHTALYWYRQSLGQGLEFLIYFQGNSAPDKSGLPSDRFSAERTGGSVSTLTIQRTQQEDSAVYLCASSSDSYNSPLHFGNGTRLTVT.

The V call is TRBV5-5, the J call TRBJ1-3, with D perhaps matching TRBD1 (5 bases). CDR1 is SGHKS and CDR2 is YYEKEE in the germline V gene (reference sequence). The CDR3 has 15 amino acids. The germline V and J ends were trimmed by 9 bases and 1 base, with 17 bases remaining between them. Here the CDR3 reads CATATGAGSGNTIYF. CDR3 nucleotide sequence: TGTGCCACCGCTACAGGAGCGGGGTCTGGAAACACCATATATTTT.

The chain has TRBV9 and TRBJ2-3; D ambiguous. The germline gives CDR1 SGDLS, CDR2 YYNGEE. Deletions cut 3 bases from V and 0 bases from J, with 11 bases between. This CDR3 spans 15 amino acids. CDR3 sequence: CASSEDLPSTDTQYF. The DNA of the CDR3 is TGTGCCAGCAGCGAGGACCTTCCCAGCACAGATACGCAGTATTTT. The whole variable domain, filled in from reference TRBV9 and TRBJ2-3, reads DSGVTQTPKHLITATGQRVTLRCSPRSGDLSVYWYQQSLDQGLQFLIQYYNGEERAKGNILERFSAQQFPDLHSELNLSSLELGDSALYFCASSEDLPSTDTQYFGPGTRLTVL.

This clonotype was found many times. The chain uses TRBV9 and TRBJ2-3; 9 nucleotides line up with TRBD2. Germline V gene data show CDR1 as SGDLS and CDR2 as YYNGEE. The ends lost 0 bases at V and 6 bases at J; junction bases unmatched: 5. The CDR3 sequence is 15 residues long. CDR3 residues: CASSVGSSGGDTQYF. CDR3 nucleotides: TGTGCCAGCAGCGTAGGTAGTAGCGGGGGCGATACGCAGTATTTT. The whole variable domain, remainder taken from reference TRBV9 and TRBJ2-3, is DSGVTQTPKHLITATGQRVTLRCSPRSGDLSVYWYQQSLDQGLQFLIQYYNGEERAKGNILERFSAQQFPDLHSELNLSSLELGDSALYFCASSVGSSGGDTQYFGPGTRLTVL.

This clonotype was seen only a few times. V gene TRBV6-1 combines with J gene TRBJ1-2; D call uncertain. The CDR3 is 13 amino acids. Germline CDR1 is MNHNS and CDR2 is SASEGT. The germline V and J ends were trimmed by 4 bases and 4 bases, with 10 bases remaining between them. The CDR3 spells CASSGERLYGYTF. The CDR3 coding sequence is TGTGCCAGCAGTGGAGAGAGGCTCTATGGCTACACCTTC.

V usage is TRBV27 and J usage is TRBJ1-4; D ambiguous. CDR3 size: 20 residues. The germline V gene has CDR1 MNHEY and CDR2 SMNVEV (reference sequence). Trimming shortened V by 3 bases and J by 4 bases, and 27 bases separated the two germline ends. CDR3 loop: CASSFRLGGGGERGNEKLFF. CDR3 coding DNA: TGTGCCAGCAGTTTCCGATTGGGAGGAGGTGGAGAACGGGGTAATGAAAAACTGTTTTTT.

This clonotype was picked up a small number of times. V is TRBV21-1 and J is TRBJ2-5; TRBD1, the D gene given by the table, was not confirmed from the DNA. TRBV21-1 is given as a pseudogene. The CDR3 sequence is 14 residues long. The CDR3 region is CASSKAGGLQTQYF. For the CDR3, the DNA is TGTGCCAGCAGCAAAGCAGGGGGTCTTCAGACCCAGTACTTC.

There are a few counts of this clonotype. The chain recombines TRBV20-1 with TRBJ2-1; 8 nucleotides line up with TRBD2. The germline V gene has CDR1 DFQATT and CDR2 SNEGSKA (reference sequence). V lost 3 bases, J lost 8 bases, and 9 bases stayed unmatched. This CDR3 is built from 14 residues. Here the CDR3 reads CSASGGAGSYEQFF. In nucleotides, the CDR3 is TGCAGTGCTAGCGGGGGGGCCGGTTCCTATGAGCAGTTCTTC.

The genes are TRBV7-2 and TRBJ2-3, with 13 positions matching TRBD2. Germline CDR1 SGHTA, CDR2 FQGNSA. This CDR3 region has 16 residues. J lost 3 bases, V lost 4 bases, and 4 bases had no gene match. Here the CDR3 DNA reads TGTGCCAGCAGCTCGGGACTAGCGGGGCGGACAGATACGCAGTATTTT. Encoded protein: CASSSGLAGRTDTQYF.

V is TRBV30 and J is TRBJ2-5; D is uncertain. V was shortened by 2 bases and J by 5 bases, with 9 bases between the two germline ends. This CDR3 is 12 amino acids long. Germline values: CDR1 GTSNPN, CDR2 SVGIG (reference sequence). CDR3 protein: CAWSSSAETQYF. DNA of the CDR3: TGTGCCTGGAGTTCCAGTGCGGAGACCCAGTACTTC.

This clonotype came up many times. The chain uses TRBV4-3 and TRBJ2-7; D might be TRBD2 (5 bases). The germline V and J ends were trimmed by 1 base and 5 bases, with 12 bases remaining between them. CDR3 length: 14 amino acids. The V gene's germline CDR1 is LGHNA and CDR2 YSLEER. This CDR3 is CASSQGRGADEQYF. Written as DNA, the CDR3 is TGCGCCAGCAGCCAAGGTCGGGGAGCCGACGAGCAGTACTTC.

This sequence joins TRBV29-1 and TRBJ1-2, with TRBD1 as a possible D gene (5 bases). The CDR3 is 15 residues long. CDR1 and CDR2 from the germline V gene are SQVTM and ANQGSEA. Trimming removed 3 bases at V and 3 bases at J, with 17 bases between. The DNA for the CDR3 is TGCAGCGTTGAGGACTGGGGGGAGAGCGACTATGGCTACACCTTC. It encodes CSVEDWGESDYGYTF.

The J gene is TRBJ1-6, the V gene TRBV7-2; no definite D call. V lost 3 bases and J 7 bases, leaving 13 bases between the germline ends. The CDR3 length is 15 residues. Germline V gene data show CDR1 as SGHTA and CDR2 as FQGNSA. This CDR3 is CASSFGDGRNSPLHF. The CDR3 coding sequence is TGTGCCAGCAGCTTCGGTGACGGTAGGAATTCACCCCTCCACTTT. Complete variable domain (other parts from reference TRBV7-2 and TRBJ1-6): GAGVSQSPSNKVTEKGKDVELRCDPISGHTALYWYRQSLGQGLEFLIYFQGNSAPDKSGLPSDRFSAERTGGSVSTLTIQRTQQEDSAVYLCASSFGDGRNSPLHFGNGTRLTVT.

This clonotype was counted between two and nine times. The chain has TRBV12-5 and TRBJ1-5; the match to TRBD1 covers 9 bases. Germline values: CDR1 LGHNT, CDR2 FRNRAP. CDR3 length: 15 residues. V gave up 7 bases and J gave up 6 bases; unmatched junction bases: 10. This CDR3 is CASAKGQGSSQPQHF. For the CDR3, the DNA is TGTGCTAGTGCCAAAGGACAGGGGAGCTCTCAGCCCCAGCATTTT.

This clonotype was seen only a few times. The V gene is TRBV30, the J gene TRBJ1-6; D gene ambiguous. Germline CDR1 reads GTSNPN; CDR2 reads SVGIG (reference sequence). V was clipped by 4 bases and J by 10 bases, with 14 bases between them. The CDR3 runs to 13 residues. The CDR3: CAWTGGLGSPLHF. In DNA, the CDR3 is TGTGCCTGGACTGGCGGCCTAGGATCACCCCTCCACTTT.

Many counts were recorded for this clonotype. This chain connects TRBV20-1 to TRBJ1-5; a weak D match, TRBD1 (5 bases). The V end lost 7 bases, the J end lost 7 bases, and 14 bases lay between the germline ends. This CDR3 is built from 12 residues. The V gene's germline CDR1 is DFQATT and CDR2 SNEGSKA (reference sequence). CDR3 sequence: CSGGGTGQPQHF. CDR3 DNA: TGCAGTGGGGGGGGAACGGGACAGCCCCAGCATTTT.

This sequence joins TRBV29-1 and TRBJ1-2; D possibly corresponds to TRBD1 (6 bases). The CDR3 loop spans 15 amino acids. The germline V and J ends were trimmed by 4 bases and 0 bases, with 15 bases remaining between them. Germline lookup yields CDR1 SQVTM and CDR2 ANQGSEA. CDR3 nucleotide sequence: TGCAGCGTTGTGCGGGGGGCTTCCCCTAACTATGGCTACACCTTC. Translating gives CSVVRGASPNYGYTF.